A single sample gave rise to the 17 T cell receptor beta chains below, sequenced in a study of cytomegalovirus exposure and HLA in healthy donors. Only in-frame clones appear in the TCRdb table, and some are missing; sequencing was by immunoSEQ multiplex PCR. The sample has over 120,000 clones; about 91% are singletons. Sequencing was done on a sample of PBMCs. These receptors originate from a man aged 18 to 30 in good health and CMV-seropositive.

This clone has just a few counts. This chain connects TRBV2 to TRBJ2-1, with D possibly TRBD1 on 5 matching bases. CDR1 is SNHLY, CDR2 FYNNEI, per germline. The CDR3 length is 12 residues. V gave up 6 bases and J gave up 10 bases, with 13 bases separating them. The CDR3 DNA sequence: TGTGCCAGCAGAGTTACACAGGCCGAGCAGTTCTTC. Encoded protein: CASRVTQAEQFF.

This sequence joins TRBV6-1 and TRBJ1-5; the D gene is possibly TRBD1 (5 bases). The CDR3 runs 18 residues. Per the germline V gene, CDR1 is MNHNS and CDR2 is SASEGT. Deletions cut 4 bases from V and 0 bases from J, with 19 bases between. In DNA form, the CDR3 reads TGTGCCAGCAGTGCCACCTCACCGACAGAATATAGCAATCAGCCCCAGCATTTT. Residues: CASSATSPTEYSNQPQHF.

The gene calls are TRBV18 and TRBJ2-5; D may be TRBD2 (6 bases). The CDR3 has 14 amino acids. V lost 6 bases, J lost 4 bases, and 15 bases lay in between. Germline V gene lookup returns CDR1 KGHSH and CDR2 LQKENI. The CDR3 DNA reads as TGTGCCAGCTCCTACACGGGGGAGTTAGAGACCCAGTACTTC. This encodes CASSYTGELETQYF.

This clone has only a few counts. The chain has TRBV6-6 and TRBJ1-6; TRBD1 matches 7 bases. This CDR3 has 15 amino acids. J gave up 7 bases and V 5 bases, and 8 bases lay outside the gene matches. CDR1 and CDR2 from the germline V gene are MNHNY and SVGAGI (reference sequence). The CDR3 coding sequence is TGTGCCAGCAGTCCCTCGGACAGGACCAATTCACCCCTCCACTTT. It translates to CASSPSDRTNSPLHF.

The chain has TRBV28 and TRBJ1-2; D is perhaps TRBD1 (6 bases). This CDR3 has 15 residues. Germline V gene sequence: CDR1 MDHEN, CDR2 SYDVKM. Trimming took 6 bases from V and 2 from J, leaving 16 bases between them. CDR3 sequence reads: CASRTGQTLNYGYTF. The CDR3 DNA is TGTGCCAGCAGGACAGGACAGACCCTGAACTATGGCTACACCTTC.

The rearrangement links TRBV2 to TRBJ2-3; unclear D gene. Trimming cost V 4 bases and J 5 bases, with 7 bases left between them. Germline V gives CDR1 SNHLY, CDR2 FYNNEI. The CDR3 has 12 residues. The CDR3 spells CASSASGDTQYF. CDR3 sequence (DNA): TGTGCCAGCAGTGCGAGTGGAGATACGCAGTATTTT.

J is TRBJ2-7 and V is TRBV5-1, with D unresolved. V lost 4 bases and J 0 bases, leaving 5 bases between the germline ends. The CDR3 sequence is 12 residues long. Germline loops: CDR1 SGHRS, CDR2 YFSETQ. As DNA, the CDR3 is TGCGCCAGCAGCCCCCGCTCCTACGAGCAGTACTTC. This sequence encodes CASSPRSYEQYF. Full variable domain (remainder filled in from reference TRBV5-1 and TRBJ2-7): KAGVTQTPRYLIKTRGQQVTLSCSPISGHRSVSWYQQTPGQGLQFLFEYFSETQRNKGNFPGRFSGRQFSNSRSEMNVSTLELGDSALYLCASSPRSYEQYFGPGTRLTVT.

This chain connects TRBV4-1 to TRBJ2-1; D ambiguous. CDR1 and CDR2 (germline): MGHRA, YSYEKL. The length of the CDR3 is 13 residues. The ends were cut back, 0 bases at V and 8 bases at J, with 8 bases in the middle. CDR3 sequence (DNA): TGCGCCAGCAGCCAAGATGCGGTTCATGAGCAGTTCTTC. Protein sequence: CASSQDAVHEQFF.

J is TRBJ1-2 and V is TRBV5-1; TRBD1 aligns across 7 bases. The germline V gene encodes CDR1 SGHRS and CDR2 YFSETQ. The CDR3 contains 14 residues. Trimming at V came to 0 bases and at J to 4 bases, leaving 3 bases not matched to a gene. The CDR3 DNA reads TGCGCCAGCAGCTTGGAGGGGGCGGTCTATGGCTACACCTTC. Amino acids: CASSLEGAVYGYTF.

This clone was detected once. The rearrangement joins TRBV4-1 to TRBJ2-1; 11 positions match TRBD2. The V segment lost 3 bases and the J segment 4 bases; nucleotides outside the gene matches: 14. Germline CDR1 reads MGHRA; CDR2 reads YSYEKL. CDR3 length: 19 amino acids. For the CDR3, the DNA is TGCGCCAGCAGCCATGAAACCGGGACTAGCGGTGAAAGGTACAATGAGCAGTTCTTC. Translating it yields CASSHETGTSGERYNEQFF.

This rearrangement joins TRBV9 to TRBJ2-1; tentative D call: TRBD1 (5 bases). CDR1 is SGDLS and CDR2 is YYNGEE in the germline V gene. V was pared by 2 bases and J by 4 bases, with 13 bases between. This CDR3 is built from 15 residues. The CDR3: CASSVSGIPYNEQFF. CDR3 nucleotide sequence: TGTGCCAGCAGCGTCTCAGGGATCCCTTACAATGAGCAGTTCTTC. Supplemented by reference TRBV9 and TRBJ2-1, the full variable domain reads DSGVTQTPKHLITATGQRVTLRCSPRSGDLSVYWYQQSLDQGLQFLIQYYNGEERAKGNILERFSAQQFPDLHSELNLSSLELGDSALYFCASSVSGIPYNEQFFGPGTRLTVL.

The CDR3 is CASSFVLAGGPKDEQFF. CDR3 nucleotide sequence: TGTGCCAGCAGTTTCGTACTAGCGGGGGGCCCTAAGGATGAGCAGTTCTTC. V usage is TRBV28 and J usage is TRBJ2-1, with TRBD2 matching 12 bases. The germline V gene encodes CDR1 MDHEN and CDR2 SYDVKM. The CDR3 is 17 residues long. Unmatched junction bases numbered 11, after V lost 3 bases and J lost 8 bases.

This chain links TRBV4-2 with TRBJ1-3; no reliable D call. The CDR3 contains 16 residues. Germline values: CDR1 LGHNA, CDR2 YNFKEQ. Trimming left V 0 bases short and J 1 base short, with 10 bases between. CDR3 nucleotides: TGTGCCAGCAGCCAAGATGCTGGCAGGTCTGGAAACACCATATATTTT. Amino acids: CASSQDAGRSGNTIYF.

The rearrangement joins TRBV9 to TRBJ2-1, with D maybe TRBD1 (5 bases). The CDR3 extends over 13 amino acids. Germline loops: CDR1 SGDLS, CDR2 YYNGEE. V lost 0 bases, J lost 9 bases, and 10 bases lay in between. CDR3 in DNA: TGTGCCAGCAGCGTAGTAGGGGCAACTGAGCAGTTCTTC. Translation: CASSVVGATEQFF.

V usage is TRBV5-1 and J usage is TRBJ2-7; a possible D gene is TRBD2 (7 bases). CDR1 is SGHRS and CDR2 is YFSETQ in the germline V gene. CDR3 length: 14 amino acids. V was pared by 4 bases and J by 2 bases, with 13 bases between. CDR3 residues: CASSPRGAPYEQYF. CDR3 sequence (DNA): TGCGCCAGCAGCCCACGGGGGGCTCCCTACGAGCAGTACTTC. The variable domain in full, completed from reference TRBV5-1 and TRBJ2-7, reads KAGVTQTPRYLIKTRGQQVTLSCSPISGHRSVSWYQQTPGQGLQFLFEYFSETQRNKGNFPGRFSGRQFSNSRSEMNVSTLELGDSALYLCASSPRGAPYEQYFGPGTRLTVT.

J is TRBJ1-2 and V is TRBV6-5; unclear D gene. This CDR3 contains 12 residues. CDR1 MNHEY and CDR2 SVGAGI come from the germline V gene. V lost 11 bases to trimming and J lost 3 bases, with 13 bases between them. CDR3 bases: TGTGCCGCGACTGGAGAGGACTATGGCTACACCTTC. The encoded protein is CAATGEDYGYTF.

The chain recombines TRBV6-5 with TRBJ2-1; 11 bases map to TRBD2. In germline, CDR1 is MNHEY, CDR2 SVGAGI. This CDR3 spans 15 amino acids. Trimming took 8 bases from V and 7 from J; bases not matched to a gene: 10. The CDR3 is CASSISGRAKNEQFF. For the CDR3, the DNA is TGTGCCAGCTCGATTAGCGGGAGGGCGAAGAATGAGCAGTTCTTC.